Listed here are 13 T cell receptor beta chains from one sample, sequenced in a study of blood T cell repertoires in COVID-19. The table came from immunoSEQ multiplex PCR; TCRdb's copy has only in-frame clones and leaves some out. The repertoire holds about 260,000 clones, with about 83% as singletons. The source material was peripheral blood. The source of these receptors is a woman between 45 and 65 years old who had recovered from COVID-19.

Turning to this clone: Other DNA sequences in the sample encode the same CDR3. The chain links TRBV7-2 to TRBJ2-7; TRBD2 matches at 12 bases. Unmatched junction bases numbered 2, after V lost 5 bases and J lost 3 bases. Germline CDR1 reads SGHTA; CDR2 reads FQGNSA. CDR3 length: 14 amino acids. CDR3 loop: CASSPTSGGYEQYF. Here the CDR3 DNA reads TGTGCCAGCAGCCCGACTAGCGGGGGCTACGAGCAGTACTTC. Complete variable domain (other parts from reference TRBV7-2 and TRBJ2-7): GAGVSQSPSNKVTEKGKDVELRCDPISGHTALYWYRQSLGQGLEFLIYFQGNSAPDKSGLPSDRFSAERTGGSVSTLTIQRTQQEDSAVYLCASSPTSGGYEQYFGPGTRLTVT.

The J gene is TRBJ2-3, the V gene TRBV28, with D maybe TRBD1 (5 bases). Trimming left V 6 bases short and J 3 bases short, with 13 bases between. This CDR3 has 14 amino acids. Germline-derived CDR1 and CDR2 are MDHEN and SYDVKM. The CDR3 DNA follows: TGTGCCAGCAGGCCAGGGTCGATGACAGATACGCAGTATTTT. It codes for CASRPGSMTDTQYF.

The V gene is TRBV2, the J gene TRBJ1-2, with 8 bases matching TRBD1. The CDR3 covers 17 residues. Germline CDR1 is SNHLY and CDR2 is FYNNEI. With 1 base clipped from V and 4 bases from J, the junction kept 11 bases outside the gene matches. The DNA of the CDR3 is TGTGCCAGCAGTGAAGGGGCCCAGGGGGCGCCGGGCTATGGCTACACCTTC. Translated: CASSEGAQGAPGYGYTF.

This rearrangement joins TRBV28 to TRBJ1-4, with a weak D call TRBD1 (6 bases). The ends were cut back, 7 bases at V and 8 bases at J, with 23 bases in the middle. Germline V gene sequence: CDR1 MDHEN, CDR2 SYDVKM. The CDR3 runs to 16 residues. CDR3 protein: CASNPVGGLLGEKLFF. The CDR3 coding sequence is TGTGCCAGCAATCCTGTCGGGGGGCTGTTAGGGGAAAAACTGTTTTTT. Full variable domain (remainder filled in from reference TRBV28 and TRBJ1-4): DVKVTQSSRYLVKRTGEKVFLECVQDMDHENMFWYRQDPGLGLRLIYFSYDVKMKEKGDIPEGYSVSREKKERFSLILESASTNQTSMYLCASNPVGGLLGEKLFFGSGTQLSVL.

This chain joins TRBV30 and TRBJ1-2; TRBD1 might be the D (5 bases). Germline lookup yields CDR1 GTSNPN and CDR2 SVGIG (reference sequence). V dropped 5 bases and J dropped 10 bases, with 17 bases sitting between them. The CDR3 is 12 amino acids. The CDR3: CAWGAGLSDYTF. CDR3 nucleotide sequence: TGTGCCTGGGGCGCAGGGCTCTCGGACTACACCTTC. Using reference TRBV30 and TRBJ1-2 for the parts outside the CDR3, the full variable domain is SQTIHQWPATLVQPVGSPLSLECTVEGTSNPNLYWYRQAAGRGLQLLFYSVGIGQISSEVPQNLSASRPQDRQFILSSKKLLLSDSGFYLCAWGAGLSDYTFGSGTRLTVV.

V usage is TRBV13 and J usage is TRBJ2-2, with a possible D match to TRBD2 (6 bases). There are 18 residues in the CDR3. Per germline, CDR1 PRHDT and CDR2 FYEKMQ (reference sequence). The V end lost 8 bases, the J end lost 0 bases, and 22 bases lay between the germline ends. The CDR3 DNA sequence: TGTGCCAGCTCCTCTTCTTTCGGGGGTCGATCGAACACCGGGGAGCTGTTTTTT. Translating it yields CASSSSFGGRSNTGELFF.

The chain carries TRBV28 and TRBJ1-2, with TRBD1 matching over 7 bases. Germline-derived CDR1 and CDR2 are MDHEN and SYDVKM. The CDR3 contains 13 residues. After removal of 8 bases from V and 2 bases from J, the junction contained 5 bases not matched to a gene. CDR3 sequence: CASGWTGNYGYTF. The CDR3 region has the DNA TGTGCCAGCGGGTGGACAGGCAACTATGGCTACACCTTC.

This chain joins TRBV6-2 or TRBV6-3 and TRBJ1-2, with TRBD1 matching 8 bases. With V trimmed by 5 bases and J by 4 bases, 12 bases remained unmatched. The CDR3 loop spans 16 amino acids. CDR1 is MNHEY, CDR2 SVGEGT, per germline. The CDR3 is CASSSSGTGVLYGYTF. The CDR3 nucleotides are TGTGCCAGCAGTAGTAGTGGGACAGGCGTTCTCTATGGCTACACCTTC.

V and J are TRBV7-9 and TRBJ2-1; 9 bases agree with TRBD2. Germline values: CDR1 SEHNR, CDR2 FQNEAQ (reference sequence). The CDR3 extends over 15 amino acids. V gave up 4 bases and J gave up 7 bases; unmatched junction bases: 8. CDR3 DNA: TGTGCCAGCAGCTCAAGCGGGGGGCCGAGGAATGAGCAGTTCTTC. Amino acids: CASSSSGGPRNEQFF.

The CDR3 sequence is CASSDRREGGKLFF. CDR3 nucleotide sequence: TGTGCCAGCAGCGACCGACGTGAGGGTGGGAAACTGTTTTTT. The chain is built from TRBV11-2 and TRBJ1-4; D gene ambiguous. This CDR3 contains 14 residues. CDR1 and CDR2 from the germline V gene are SGHAT and FQNNGV. Trimming cost V 5 bases and J 11 bases, with 18 bases left between them. The full variable domain, completed using reference TRBV11-2 and TRBJ1-4, is EAGVAQSPRYKIIEKRQSVAFWCNPISGHATLYWYQQILGQGPKLLIQFQNNGVVDDSQLPKDRFSAERLKGVDSTLKIQPAKLEDSAVYLCASSDRREGGKLFFGSGTQLSVL.

The genes are TRBV5-1 and TRBJ2-1, with 7 bases matching TRBD2. CDR3 length: 16 amino acids. The germline V gene encodes CDR1 SGHRS and CDR2 YFSETQ. The V and J ends lost 4 bases and 4 bases, in that order; junction bases with no gene match: 11. CDR3 sequence: CASSRSRGVKYNEQFF. The CDR3 coding sequence is TGCGCCAGCAGCCGCTCCCGGGGGGTAAAGTACAATGAGCAGTTCTTC.

The rearrangement joins TRBV28 to TRBJ1-2, with TRBD1 as a possible D gene (6 bases). V lost 6 bases, J lost 4 bases, and 21 bases lay in between. The CDR3 sequence is 16 residues long. The V gene's germline CDR1 is MDHEN and CDR2 SYDVKM. CDR3 sequence reads: CASSAAGGALSYGYTF. CDR3 bases: TGTGCCAGCAGCGCTGCTGGGGGGGCCTTATCCTATGGCTACACCTTC.

The chain employs TRBV5-4 and TRBJ1-3; 7 bases match TRBD1. Unmatched junction bases numbered 8, after V lost 4 bases and J lost 4 bases. This CDR3 comprises 15 residues. Germline assignment: CDR1 SGHNT and CDR2 YYREEE (reference sequence). The CDR3 sequence: CASSKDRDRGNTIYF. The CDR3 nucleotides are TGTGCCAGCAGCAAAGACAGGGATCGGGGAAACACCATATATTTT.